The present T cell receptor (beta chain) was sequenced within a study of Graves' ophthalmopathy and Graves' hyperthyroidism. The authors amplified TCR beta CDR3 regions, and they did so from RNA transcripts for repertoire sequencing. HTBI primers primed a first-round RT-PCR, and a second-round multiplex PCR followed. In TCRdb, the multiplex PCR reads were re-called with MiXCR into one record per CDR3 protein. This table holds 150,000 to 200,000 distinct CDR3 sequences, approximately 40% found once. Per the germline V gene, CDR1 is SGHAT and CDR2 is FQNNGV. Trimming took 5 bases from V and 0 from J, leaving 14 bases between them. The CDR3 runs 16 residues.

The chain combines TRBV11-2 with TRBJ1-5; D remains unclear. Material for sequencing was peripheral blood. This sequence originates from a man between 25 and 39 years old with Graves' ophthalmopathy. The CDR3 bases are TGTGCCAGCAGCAGTGGGCGGCAGCCTAGCAATCAGCCCCAGCATTTT. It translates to CASSSGRQPSNQPQHF.